This T cell receptor (beta chain) was observed in a study of blood T cell repertoires in COVID-19. Study-wide background: Acute and convalescent COVID-19 specimens originated in the United States, Italy and Spain. Sample material is recorded as cDNA or gDNA derived from T cells, B-cell-depleted T cells, or PBMCs.

The CDR3 runs to 17 residues. Germline V lookup: CDR1 LNHDA, CDR2 SQIVND (reference sequence). V lost 3 bases and J lost 0; bases outside the gene matches: 4. Under the authors' procedure: For nucleated cells, counts were estimated from reference gene primer amplification. Measured with immunoSEQ multiplex PCR; TCRdb has only the in-frame clones, and not every one. V and J calls and clone size come straight from that table; D and trimming were deduced from the DNA. The data show hundreds of thousands of clones, roughly 80% seen once. This chain connects TRBV19 to TRBJ2-6; 8 positions agree with TRBD1. The source of this sequence is an elderly woman with acute or convalescent COVID-19. The sequenced material came from peripheral blood. This CDR3 is CASSIRTGNSGANVLTF. The CDR3 DNA sequence: TGTGCCAGTAGTATTCGGACAGGGAACTCTGGGGCCAACGTCCTGACTTTC.